The clone carrying this TCR beta chain occurred a few times. The source of the sample is a study of early T cells in non-severe SARS-CoV-2 infection. Study details: From unsorted whole blood, bulk RNA was sequenced, and the chains remained unpaired.

CDR3 length equals 13 residues. The ends lost 5 bases at V and 3 bases at J; junction bases unmatched: 2. Germline lookup yields CDR1 SEHNR and CDR2 FQNEAQ (reference sequence). The protocol attached unique molecular identifiers to individual cDNA molecules. In TCRdb, the 5' RACE reads were re-called with MiXCR into one record per CDR3 protein. This table has about 25,000 distinct CDR3 sequences, about 4.4% appearing once. Sequences were obtained from whole blood. This chain connects TRBV7-9 to TRBJ2-5; 8 bases line up with TRBD2. The receptor's source is an adult who was a healthcare worker with PCR-confirmed SARS-CoV-2 infection or an uninfected control (not recorded which). The CDR3 nucleotides read TGTGCCAGCAGCCGTAGCGGGGAAGAGACCCAGTACTTC. Translated, it gives CASSRSGEETQYF.